These 12 T cell receptor beta chains originate from one sample sequenced in a study of cytomegalovirus exposure and HLA in healthy donors. PCR used 60 Vbeta primers and 13 Jbeta primers. TCRdb's table, derived via immunoSEQ multiplex PCR, lists solely in-frame clones and lacks some. The sample yields about 59,000 clones, 89% seen once. Material: PBMCs. All receptors come from a man younger than 40 in good health and CMV-seropositive.

The CDR3 DNA reads as TGTGCCAGCAGCTTAGGCGGACAGGAGCAGTACTTC. This sequence encodes CASSLGGQEQYF. V gene TRBV7-2 combines with J gene TRBJ2-7, with D perhaps TRBD1 (6 bases). The CDR3 spans 12 residues. From germline, CDR1 is SGHTA and CDR2 FQGNSA. Trimming took off 1 base at V and 7 bases at J, with 8 bases between the two ends. The full variable domain, its missing parts supplied by reference TRBV7-2 and TRBJ2-7, is GAGVSQSPSNKVTEKGKDVELRCDPISGHTALYWYRQSLGQGLEFLIYFQGNSAPDKSGLPSDRFSAERTGGSVSTLTIQRTQQEDSAVYLCASSLGGQEQYFGPGTRLTVT.

The chain carries TRBV7-2 and TRBJ2-3, with D perhaps TRBD1 (5 bases). Looked up from germline, CDR1 is SGHTA and CDR2 is FQGNSA. This CDR3 has 16 residues. V dropped 3 bases and J dropped 2 bases, with 15 bases sitting between them. CDR3 sequence reads: CASSFEGAPTTDTQYF. In nucleotides, the CDR3 is TGTGCCAGCAGCTTTGAAGGGGCGCCGACCACAGATACGCAGTATTTT.

The V gene is TRBV6-1, the J gene TRBJ1-5, with D perhaps matching TRBD1 (5 bases). The CDR3 is made up of 16 amino acids. Germline-derived CDR1 and CDR2 are MNHNS and SASEGT. V lost 4 bases and J 2 bases, leaving 15 bases between the germline ends. The CDR3, as DNA: TGTGCCAGCAGTGGGTCAGGGCAGTGGGGCAATCAGCCCCAGCATTTT. Translating it yields CASSGSGQWGNQPQHF.

The V gene is TRBV4-2, the J gene TRBJ1-1; a weak D match, TRBD1 (6 bases). Trimming left V 1 base short and J 1 base short, with 13 bases between. Germline loops: CDR1 LGHNA, CDR2 YNFKEQ. CDR3 length: 16 amino acids. CDR3 DNA sequence: TGTGCCAGCAGCCAAGGGTCGGCAGGGGCGAACACTGAAGCTTTCTTT. It specifies CASSQGSAGANTEAFF.

The rearrangement joins TRBV6-5 to TRBJ2-7; D might be TRBD1 (5 bases). CDR3 length: 14 amino acids. In germline, CDR1 is MNHEY, CDR2 SVGAGI. Trimming took off 6 bases at V and 0 bases at J, with 12 bases between the two ends. The CDR3 loop is CASSRRGNSYEQYF. The DNA for the CDR3 is TGTGCCAGCAGCCGAAGGGGCAACTCCTACGAGCAGTACTTC.

This chain uses TRBV9 with TRBJ2-1; tentative D call: TRBD1 (5 bases). The V gene's germline CDR1 is SGDLS and CDR2 YYNGEE. This CDR3 has 12 residues. The V end was cut by 0 bases, the J end by 8 bases, with 6 bases between. Here the CDR3 DNA reads TGTGCCAGCAGCGTAGAGGGGTATGAGCAGTTCTTC. Translating it yields CASSVEGYEQFF.

The chain links TRBV9 to TRBJ1-3; D is ambiguous. V shed 1 base and J shed 0 bases, with 5 bases lying between them. Germline CDR1 SGDLS, CDR2 YYNGEE. The CDR3 sequence is 14 residues long. CDR3 nucleotide sequence: TGTGCCAGCAGCGTACCTAGCTCTGGAAACACCATATATTTT. The encoded protein is CASSVPSSGNTIYF.

The CDR3 is CASSFKSTGNTEAFF. CDR3 sequence (DNA): TGTGCCAGCAGCTTTAAATCGACAGGGAATACTGAAGCTTTCTTT. The chain couples TRBV5-5 to TRBJ1-1; 7 bases are shared with TRBD1. The CDR3 loop spans 15 amino acids. Trimming at V came to 2 bases and at J to 5 bases, leaving 9 bases not matched to a gene. Per germline, CDR1 SGHKS and CDR2 YYEKEE (reference sequence).

This chain links TRBV11-3 with TRBJ1-4, with D unclear. V lost 0 bases, J lost 7 bases, and 3 bases lay in between. The CDR3 runs 12 residues. Germline V CDR1 and CDR2: SGHNT, YENEEA. The DNA of the CDR3 is TGTGCCAGCAGCTTAGATCGTGAAAAACTGTTTTTT. The encoded protein is CASSLDREKLFF.

The chain links TRBV4-1 to TRBJ2-4, with 9 bases matching TRBD1. Germline V gives CDR1 MGHRA, CDR2 YSYEKL. The CDR3 contains 16 residues. J lost 4 bases, V lost 1 base, and 5 bases had no gene match. CDR3 sequence reads: CASSQARDRAKNIQYF. The CDR3 nucleotides are TGCGCCAGCAGCCAAGCCAGGGACAGGGCTAAAAACATTCAGTACTTC.

A note on this clone: One junction end does not reproduce the germline sequence, and a read error may be involved. This chain uses TRBV7-7 with TRBJ2-5; TRBD1 aligns across 11 bases. Germline lookup yields CDR1 SSHAT and CDR2 FNYEAQ (reference sequence). The CDR3 is 17 amino acids. CDR3 residues: CASSSPSRTGGVETQYF. The CDR3 nucleotides read TGTGCTAGCAGCTCACCCTCCCGGACAGGGGGCGTAGAGACCCAGTACTTC.

V and J are TRBV18 and TRBJ1-1, with D perhaps matching TRBD1 (6 bases). The CDR3 sequence is 17 residues long. V lost 0 bases, J lost 5 bases, and 19 bases lay in between. Germline-derived CDR1 and CDR2 are KGHSH and LQKENI. CDR3 DNA sequence: TGTGCCAGCTCACCACCTGTAGGGGGGGCGAGGGAAACTGAAGCTTTCTTT. It encodes CASSPPVGGARETEAFF.